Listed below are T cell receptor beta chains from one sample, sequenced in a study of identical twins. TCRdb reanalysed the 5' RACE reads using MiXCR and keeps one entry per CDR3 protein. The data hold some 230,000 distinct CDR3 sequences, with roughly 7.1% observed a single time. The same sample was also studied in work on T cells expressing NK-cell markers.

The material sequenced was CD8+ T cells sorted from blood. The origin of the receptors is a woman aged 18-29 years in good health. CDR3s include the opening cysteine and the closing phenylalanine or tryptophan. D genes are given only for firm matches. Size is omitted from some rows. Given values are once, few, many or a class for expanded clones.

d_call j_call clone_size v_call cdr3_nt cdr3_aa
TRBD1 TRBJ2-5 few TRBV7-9 TGTGCCAGCGCGAGCAGGACAGGGGAAGAGACCCAGTACTTC CASASRTGEETQYF
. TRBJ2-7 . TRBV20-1 TGCAGTGCTGGTGCGGGGCCGGCCTACGAGCAGTACTTC CSAGAGPAYEQYF
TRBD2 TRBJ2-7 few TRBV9 TGTGCCAGCAGCGTGGGAGGGCAGGGCGGAACCGAGCAGTACTTC CASSVGGQGGTEQYF
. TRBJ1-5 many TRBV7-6 TGTGCCAGCAGCTTAGCGGGCCAGCCCCAGCATTTT CASSLAGQPQHF
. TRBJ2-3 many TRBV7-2 TGTGCCAGCAGCTTAGCACGGACAGTCGGTTTGGATACGCAGTATTTT CASSLARTVGLDTQYF
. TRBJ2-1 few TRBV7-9 TGTGCCAGCAGCTTAATTTCGTCGAGCTCCTACAATGAGCAGTTCTTC CASSLISSSSYNEQFF
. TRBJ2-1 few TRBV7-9 TGTGCCAGCAGCTGGGGCCTTTCCTCCAATGAGCAGTTCTTC CASSWGLSSNEQFF
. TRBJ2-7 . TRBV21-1 TGTGCCAGCAGCTTGTTGATGGCGGGGGAGCAGTACTTC CASSLLMAGEQYF
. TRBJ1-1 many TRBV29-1 TGCAGCGTAGGACGGCACACTGAAGCTTTCTTT CSVGRHTEAFF
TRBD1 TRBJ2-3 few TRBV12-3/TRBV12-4 TGTGCCAGCAGTTTAGGAGGACAGGGAATCACAGATACGCAGTATTTT CASSLGGQGITDTQYF
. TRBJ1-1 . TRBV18 TGTGCCAGCTCACCACCGGGACCGCCTGAAGCTTTCTTT CASSPPGPPEAFF
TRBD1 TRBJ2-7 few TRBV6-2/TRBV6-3 TGTGCCAGCAGCCCTATCGGGACAGATGACTACGAGCAGTACTTC CASSPIGTDDYEQYF
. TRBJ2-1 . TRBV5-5 TGTGCCAGCAGCTGGCGGGACAATGAGCAGTTCTTC CASSWRDNEQFF
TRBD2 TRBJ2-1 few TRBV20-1 TGCAGTGCCCGGTCGCGGGAGGGCCTTGGGGCCTACAATGAGCAGTTCTTC CSARSREGLGAYNEQFF
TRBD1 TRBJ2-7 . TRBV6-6 TGTGCCAGCAGGCAACCACAGGGGAACGAGCAGTACTTC CASRQPQGNEQYF
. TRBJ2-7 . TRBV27 TGTGCCAGCAGTCCCCTCAGGGCCTACGAGCAGTACTTC CASSPLRAYEQYF
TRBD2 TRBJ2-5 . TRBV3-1 TGTGCCAGCAGCAGGCTAGCGGGGGAAGACCTGTACCAAGAGACCCAGTACTTC CASSRLAGEDLYQETQYF
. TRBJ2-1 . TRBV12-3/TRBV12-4 TGTGCCAGCACCGAAGGGACGGATTACAATGAGCAGTTCTTC CASTEGTDYNEQFF
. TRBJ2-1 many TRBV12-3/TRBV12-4 TGTGCCAGCAGTTCAGCGGGTGGCTCCTACAATGAGCAGTTCTTC CASSSAGGSYNEQFF
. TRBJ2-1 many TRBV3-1 TGTGCCAGCAGCCAAGATAGCTCCCCAGGGGCGAGGTGCAACAATGAGCAGTTCTTC CASSQDSSPGARCNNEQFF
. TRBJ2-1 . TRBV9 TGTGCCAGCAGCGTTCCCGACTGGGGGGATGAGCAGTTCTTC CASSVPDWGDEQFF
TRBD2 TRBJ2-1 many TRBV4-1 TGCGCCAGCAGCCCGACTAGCGGGAGGGCTGGTGAGCAGTTCTTC CASSPTSGRAGEQFF
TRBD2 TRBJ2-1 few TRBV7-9 TGTGCCAGCAGCTTAGAGCCTAGCGGGAGTCGGCACAATGAGCAGTTCTTC CASSLEPSGSRHNEQFF
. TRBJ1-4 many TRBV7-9 TGTGCCAGCATGGGGGCTTATGAAAAACTGTTTTTT CASMGAYEKLFF
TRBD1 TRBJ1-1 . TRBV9 TGTGCCAGCAGCGTAGCAACAGGGGGCGTGATGAGCACTGAAGCTTTCTTT CASSVATGGVMSTEAFF